This T cell receptor beta chain was recorded in a study of T cells in localized non-small cell lung cancer. Study-level findings and limits: Sequencing was restricted to one tumor region; therefore, heterogeneity remains possible. A raised T cell density in blood coincided with lengthier overall survival. Peak T cell clonality was found in uninvolved adjacent lung, exceeding tumor. Appearing in adjacent lung were a median about 59 of the top 100 tumor clones.

TCRdb's table, derived via immunoSEQ multiplex PCR, lists solely in-frame clones and lacks some. The sample holds roughly 89,000 clones, roughly 90% seen once. Concerning this clone itself: The antigen remains undetermined.

The CDR3 consists of 14 residues. Germline CDR1 reads SGHRS; CDR2 reads YFSETQ. With 4 bases removed from V and 3 bases from J, the gap between germline ends came to 13 bases. The clonotype was recovered from a woman between 35 and 70 years old with stage II squamous cell lung carcinoma. This specimen was PBMCs, taken before any cancer treatment. This chain links TRBV5-1 with TRBJ1-1, with D hard to call. The CDR3 DNA is TGCGCCAGCAGCGTACAGAGTGTGTACACTGAAGCTTTCTTT. Protein: CASSVQSVYTEAFF.